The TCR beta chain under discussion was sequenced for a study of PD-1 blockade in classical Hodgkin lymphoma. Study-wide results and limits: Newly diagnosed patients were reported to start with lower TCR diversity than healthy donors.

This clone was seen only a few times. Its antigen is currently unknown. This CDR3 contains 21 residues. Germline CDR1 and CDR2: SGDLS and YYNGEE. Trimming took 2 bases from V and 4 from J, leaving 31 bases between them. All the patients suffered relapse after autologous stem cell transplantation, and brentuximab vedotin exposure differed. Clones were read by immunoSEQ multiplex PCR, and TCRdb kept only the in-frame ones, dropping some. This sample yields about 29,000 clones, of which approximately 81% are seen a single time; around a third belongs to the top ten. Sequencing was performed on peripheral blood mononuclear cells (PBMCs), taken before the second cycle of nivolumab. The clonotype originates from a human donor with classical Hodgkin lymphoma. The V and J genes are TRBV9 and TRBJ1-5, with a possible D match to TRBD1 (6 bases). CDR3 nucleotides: TGTGCCAGCAGCGTGGCCCATACAGGGAAGGTAGGCAATGGTGGGAATCAGCCCCAGCATTTT. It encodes CASSVAHTGKVGNGGNQPQHF. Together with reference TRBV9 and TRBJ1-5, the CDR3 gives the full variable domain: DSGVTQTPKHLITATGQRVTLRCSPRSGDLSVYWYQQSLDQGLQFLIQYYNGEERAKGNILERFSAQQFPDLHSELNLSSLELGDSALYFCASSVAHTGKVGNGGNQPQHFGDGTRLSIL.